This is a list of T cell receptor beta chains from one sample in a study of T-cell memory formation after mild COVID-19. MiXCR, run by TCRdb on the 5' RACE reads, gives a single entry per CDR3 protein. The table has approximately 300,000 distinct CDR3 sequences, about 15% seen once. Sequencing was done on a sample of PBMCs or a T cell subset sorted from them (not recorded which). The receptor set was obtained from a man between 18 and 29 years old who had mild COVID-19 (a few samples of this study predate the infection). Cell type and time point are not known. Each CDR3 is given with its conserved first and last residue. The order of the fields is D gene, clone size, V gene, J gene, CDR3 protein, CDR3 DNA. A D gene is named only where the DNA matches it firmly. Clone size appears in some rows only: once, few, many, or a class for an expanded clone.

d_call: -; clone_size: few; v_call: TRBV10-3; j_call: TRBJ2-3; cdr3_aa: CAISEATDTQYF; cdr3_nt: TGTGCCATCAGTGAGGCCACAGATACGCAGTATTTT
d_call: TRBD1; clone_size: -; v_call: TRBV9; j_call: TRBJ1-1; cdr3_aa: CASSVGQENTEAFF; cdr3_nt: TGTGCCAGCAGCGTCGGACAGGAGAACACTGAAGCTTTCTTT
d_call: -; clone_size: -; v_call: TRBV7-2; j_call: TRBJ1-1; cdr3_aa: CASSLNLGFTEAFF; cdr3_nt: TGTGCCAGCAGCTTAAATCTGGGGTTCACTGAAGCTTTCTTT
d_call: TRBD2; clone_size: few; v_call: TRBV20-1; j_call: TRBJ2-1; cdr3_aa: CSARTSGGPDRYNEQFF; cdr3_nt: TGCAGTGCTCGGACTAGCGGGGGCCCGGACCGTTACAATGAGCAGTTCTTC
d_call: TRBD1; clone_size: few; v_call: TRBV3-1; j_call: TRBJ2-5; cdr3_aa: CASRTTGAQETQYF; cdr3_nt: TGTGCCAGCAGAACGACAGGGGCGCAAGAGACCCAGTACTTC
d_call: TRBD2; clone_size: few; v_call: TRBV18; j_call: TRBJ2-5; cdr3_aa: CASSPPVASGDLKTQYF; cdr3_nt: TGTGCCAGCTCACCACCGGTGGCTAGCGGGGACCTCAAGACCCAGTACTTC
d_call: -; clone_size: -; v_call: TRBV20-1; j_call: TRBJ2-7; cdr3_aa: CSARWKSYEQYF; cdr3_nt: TGCAGTGCTAGATGGAAATCCTACGAGCAGTACTTC
d_call: -; clone_size: few; v_call: TRBV5-1; j_call: TRBJ1-2; cdr3_aa: CASSLMTDYGYTF; cdr3_nt: TGCGCCAGCAGCTTGATGACTGACTATGGCTACACCTTC
d_call: -; clone_size: -; v_call: TRBV29-1; j_call: TRBJ2-7; cdr3_aa: CSVARGNYEQYF; cdr3_nt: TGCAGCGTTGCCCGGGGCAACTACGAGCAGTACTTC
d_call: -; clone_size: -; v_call: TRBV6-4; j_call: TRBJ1-2; cdr3_aa: CASSPGSPEDGYTF; cdr3_nt: TGTGCCAGCAGTCCCGGGTCCCCGGAGGATGGCTACACCTTC
d_call: -; clone_size: -; v_call: TRBV12-3/TRBV12-4; j_call: TRBJ2-4; cdr3_aa: CASSLGGPGPAKNIQYF; cdr3_nt: TGTGCCAGCAGTTTGGGTGGGCCAGGGCCGGCCAAAAACATTCAGTACTTC
d_call: TRBD1; clone_size: -; v_call: TRBV5-1; j_call: TRBJ2-7; cdr3_aa: CASSPRTGAISYEQYF; cdr3_nt: TGCGCCAGCAGCCCAAGGACAGGGGCCATCTCCTACGAGCAGTACTTC
d_call: TRBD1; clone_size: -; v_call: TRBV7-2; j_call: TRBJ2-4; cdr3_aa: CASSLAGTGGVRLAKNIQYF; cdr3_nt: TGTGCCAGCAGCTTAGCCGGGACAGGGGGCGTGAGGCTAGCCAAAAACATTCAGTACTTC
d_call: -; clone_size: -; v_call: TRBV6-5; j_call: TRBJ2-1; cdr3_aa: CASRVGAYNEQFF; cdr3_nt: TGTGCCAGCCGAGTAGGGGCCTACAATGAGCAGTTCTTC
d_call: -; clone_size: -; v_call: TRBV29-1; j_call: TRBJ1-1; cdr3_aa: CSVEDNPNTEAFF; cdr3_nt: TGCAGCGTTGAAGATAACCCGAACACTGAAGCTTTCTTT
d_call: -; clone_size: -; v_call: TRBV5-4; j_call: TRBJ2-1; cdr3_aa: CASSLRGEQFF; cdr3_nt: TGTGCCAGCAGCTTGAGGGGGGAGCAGTTCTTC
d_call: -; clone_size: -; v_call: TRBV10-3; j_call: TRBJ1-5; cdr3_aa: CAISLGEGQPQHF; cdr3_nt: TGTGCCATCAGTCTCGGGGAGGGTCAGCCCCAGCATTTT
d_call: -; clone_size: few; v_call: TRBV5-1; j_call: TRBJ2-3; cdr3_aa: CASSSTVPGDTQYF; cdr3_nt: TGCGCCAGCAGCTCGACAGTCCCCGGAGATACGCAGTATTTT
d_call: -; clone_size: few; v_call: TRBV7-3; j_call: TRBJ2-2; cdr3_aa: CASSLDAAGELFF; cdr3_nt: TGTGCCAGCAGCTTAGACGCTGCGGGGGAGCTGTTTTTT
d_call: -; clone_size: -; v_call: TRBV11-2; j_call: TRBJ2-2; cdr3_aa: CASSLVVVRGFTGELFF; cdr3_nt: TGTGCCAGCAGCTTAGTGGTCGTCAGGGGCTTCACCGGGGAGCTGTTTTTT
d_call: -; clone_size: few; v_call: TRBV7-2; j_call: TRBJ1-1; cdr3_aa: CASSLRGADEAFF; cdr3_nt: TGTGCCAGCAGCTTACGAGGGGCCGATGAAGCTTTCTTT
d_call: -; clone_size: few; v_call: TRBV25-1; j_call: TRBJ2-5; cdr3_aa: CASSEYNWGTETQYF; cdr3_nt: TGTGCCAGCAGTGAATACAATTGGGGGACAGAGACCCAGTACTTC
d_call: TRBD1; clone_size: -; v_call: TRBV14; j_call: TRBJ1-2; cdr3_aa: CASSHGTGNYGYTF; cdr3_nt: TGTGCCAGCAGCCACGGGACAGGGAACTATGGCTACACCTTC
d_call: TRBD1; clone_size: few; v_call: TRBV6-5; j_call: TRBJ1-5; cdr3_aa: CASSSTGEDQPQHF; cdr3_nt: TGTGCCAGCAGTTCTACAGGGGAGGATCAGCCCCAGCATTTT
d_call: -; clone_size: few; v_call: TRBV12-5; j_call: TRBJ1-5; cdr3_aa: CASGDPQHF; cdr3_nt: TGTGCTAGTGGAGACCCCCAGCATTTT
d_call: -; clone_size: few; v_call: TRBV5-1; j_call: TRBJ2-7; cdr3_aa: CASSLDVYEQYF; cdr3_nt: TGCGCCAGCAGCTTGGACGTCTACGAGCAGTACTTC
d_call: TRBD2; clone_size: -; v_call: TRBV5-1; j_call: TRBJ2-5; cdr3_aa: CACSLLAGVLETQYF; cdr3_nt: TGCGCCTGCAGCCTACTAGCGGGGGTCTTGGAGACCCAGTACTTC
d_call: -; clone_size: few; v_call: TRBV19; j_call: TRBJ2-6; cdr3_aa: CASSISWANVLTF; cdr3_nt: TGTGCCAGTAGTATAAGCTGGGCCAACGTCCTGACTTTC